This TCR beta chain was sequenced in a study of T cell repertoires and leukemia-associated antigens. Study background: Effective reads per sample ranged from roughly 3.3 to 5.5 million.

Points on this clonotype: Its antigen is not identified.

The study's findings and limits: Vbeta, Jbeta, VDJ rearrangement and unique CDR3 counts did not differ significantly across four groups.

The germline V gene has CDR1 SNHLY and CDR2 FYNNEI. This CDR3 has 15 amino acids. V gave up 4 bases and J gave up 9 bases; unmatched junction bases: 10. TCRdb used MiXCR to reprocess the 5' RACE reads, holding one entry per CDR3 protein. The table includes approximately 12,000 distinct CDR3 sequences, roughly 39% detected once. Without fetal bovine serum, CD3+ T cells were rested overnight. This receptor was taken from a female donor in good health. The sequencing input was CD3+ T cells sorted from blood and cultured. V usage is TRBV2 and J usage is TRBJ2-1; 9 positions match TRBD2. The CDR3 bases are TGTGCCAGCAGTGGTGGCCTAGCGGGAACCAGTGAGCAGTTCTTC. Amino acids: CASSGGLAGTSEQFF.